This TCR beta chain appears in the sequencing data of a study of T cell responses to AZD1222 COVID-19 vaccine. Concerning this clone: As yet, its antigen is unknown.

The study's findings and limits: Among vaccine-associated CD4 TCRs, coverage spanned spike, with dominance at 160-218 and 743-854. Spike-specific TCR breadth rose after two AZD1222 doses, and depth rose as well.

Sequencing was performed with immunoSEQ multiplex PCR; in TCRdb, only in-frame clones are kept and a portion is missing. The table shows 100,000 to 150,000 clones, with about 86% occurring only once. The CDR3 sequence is 15 residues long. Germline values: CDR1 SGDLS, CDR2 YYNGEE. The V and J ends lost 3 bases and 4 bases, in that order; junction bases with no gene match: 5. The rearrangement links TRBV9 to TRBJ2-1, with TRBD2 matching 9 bases. The material sequenced was peripheral blood, taken 28 days after the second AZD1222 dose. The TCR sequence derives from an adult who received the AZD1222 COVID-19 vaccine. The CDR3, as DNA: TGTGCCAGCAGCGGACGGCTAGCGGGATACAATGAGCAGTTCTTC. Translated, it gives CASSGRLAGYNEQFF.